The 15 T cell receptor beta chains below come from one sample, sequenced in a study of control samples from healthy donors and cancer patients. Using immunoSEQ multiplex PCR, the repertoire was profiled, and TCRdb retains in-frame clones only, with some absent. The table records 150,000 or so clones, more than 85% of them present only once. The sequenced material came from blood. Every receptor here comes from a man younger than 30 in good health.

The genes are TRBV6-5 and TRBJ1-1; TRBD1 matches at 7 bases. Germline values: CDR1 MNHEY, CDR2 SVGAGI. The CDR3 spans 15 residues. V lost 5 bases to trimming and J lost 8 bases; unmatched junction nucleotides: 14. CDR3 in amino acids: CASSKQWTGPTEAFF. CDR3 DNA sequence: TGTGCCAGCAGTAAACAATGGACAGGACCAACCGAAGCTTTCTTT.

This sequence joins TRBV3-1 (or the pseudogene TRBV3-2) and TRBJ2-7; possible D gene TRBD1, 6 bases. CDR1 and CDR2 (germline): LGHDT, YNNKEL (reference sequence). The V and J ends lost 1 base and 5 bases respectively, with 15 bases between them. The CDR3 consists of 15 residues. For the CDR3, the DNA is TGTGCCAGCAGCCAAGTATCCAGGGGAGTCAACGAGCAGTACTTC. It specifies CASSQVSRGVNEQYF.

The V gene is TRBV5-4, the J gene TRBJ2-1; D ambiguous. Looked up from germline, CDR1 is SGHNT and CDR2 is YYREEE (reference sequence). This CDR3 comprises 15 residues. The germline V and J ends were trimmed by 4 bases and 7 bases, with 18 bases remaining between them. The DNA for the CDR3 is TGTGCCAGCAGCCCCGGTCGGGCTTTAAGTAATGAGCAGTTCTTC. Translation: CASSPGRALSNEQFF.

This clone was counted once. The chain couples TRBV19 to TRBJ1-2; the D is unclear. The germline gives CDR1 LNHDA, CDR2 SQIVND (reference sequence). Deletions cut 6 bases from V and 0 bases from J, with 2 bases between. The CDR3 is 11 amino acids. The CDR3 region is CASSPNYGYTF. As DNA, the CDR3 is TGTGCCAGTAGCCCTAACTATGGCTACACCTTC. Supplemented by reference TRBV19 and TRBJ1-2, the full variable domain reads DGGITQSPKYLFRKEGQNVTLSCEQNLNHDAMYWYRQDPGQGLRLIYYSQIVNDFQKGDIAEGYSVSREKKESFPLTVTSAQKNPTAFYLCASSPNYGYTFGSGTRLTVV.

V usage is TRBV3-1 (or the pseudogene TRBV3-2) and J usage is TRBJ2-1; 7 bases agree with TRBD2. The V gene end was trimmed by 0 bases and the J gene end by 6 bases; junction bases not matched to a gene: 8. CDR3 length equals 16 residues. The germline V gene encodes CDR1 LGHDT and CDR2 YNNKEL (reference sequence). Here the CDR3 reads CASSQDPAGDGNEQFF. Here the CDR3 DNA reads TGTGCCAGCAGCCAAGATCCGGCGGGGGATGGCAATGAGCAGTTCTTC.

This chain connects TRBV4-2 to TRBJ2-3; possible D gene TRBD2, 5 bases. Germline V lookup: CDR1 LGHNA, CDR2 YNFKEQ. V was cut by 0 bases and J by 1 base, with 11 bases left in between. The CDR3 runs 16 residues. CDR3 protein: CASSQDPSGGTDTQYF. For the CDR3, the DNA is TGTGCCAGCAGCCAAGATCCCAGCGGAGGCACAGATACGCAGTATTTT.

The chain uses TRBV4-3 and TRBJ1-1, with TRBD1 as a possible D gene (5 bases). This CDR3 region has 14 residues. Germline CDR1 reads LGHNA; CDR2 reads YSLEER. V was clipped by 0 bases and J by 3 bases, with 8 bases between them. DNA for the CDR3: TGCGCCAGCAGCCAAGATGACAGCGACACTGAAGCTTTCTTT. Protein: CASSQDDSDTEAFF.

V is TRBV10-3 and J is TRBJ1-5; tentative D call: TRBD1 (5 bases). Deletions cut 9 bases from V and 0 bases from J, with 9 bases between. CDR1 and CDR2 from the germline V gene are ENHRY and SYGVKD. The CDR3 runs 13 residues. The CDR3 DNA follows: TGTGCCATTGGGGCCGATAGCAATCAGCCCCAGCATTTT. Its protein is CAIGADSNQPQHF.

This clone was recorded only once. The chain joins TRBV18 to TRBJ1-2, with no clear D. CDR1 is KGHSH, CDR2 LQKENI, per germline. Trimming took 3 bases from V and 3 from J, leaving 11 bases between them. The length of the CDR3 is 14 residues. The CDR3 sequence is CASSPTDADYGYTF. CDR3 DNA: TGTGCCAGCTCACCTACAGATGCGGACTATGGCTACACCTTC.

The J gene is TRBJ2-6, the V gene TRBV5-6; D gene unclear. V was clipped by 2 bases and J by 2 bases, with 8 bases between them. This CDR3 has 15 amino acids. Per germline, CDR1 SGHDT and CDR2 YYEEEE. CDR3 sequence reads: CASSFLQTGANVLTF. CDR3 bases: TGTGCCAGCAGCTTTTTACAGACTGGGGCCAACGTCCTGACTTTC.

The J gene is TRBJ1-1, the V gene TRBV21-1; the table's D call, TRBD1, has no DNA check behind it. TRBV21-1 is labeled a pseudogene. The CDR3 runs to 23 residues. The CDR3 sequence is CASSKYPGGLGLHHGQGGTEAFF. The CDR3 DNA sequence: TGTGCCAGCAGCAAATACCCCGGAGGGCTGGGTCTCCATCACGGACAGGGCGGCACTGAAGCTTTCTTT.

The chain uses TRBV30 and TRBJ2-2; D gene ambiguous. This CDR3 is built from 12 residues. The V end was cut by 1 base, the J end by 2 bases, with 2 bases between. Germline assignment: CDR1 GTSNPN and CDR2 SVGIG (reference sequence). CDR3 in amino acids: CAWSDNTGELFF. The CDR3 DNA follows: TGTGCCTGGAGTGATAACACCGGGGAGCTGTTTTTT.

The chain is built from TRBV28 and TRBJ1-3; 7 bases fit TRBD1. Germline CDR1 reads MDHEN; CDR2 reads SYDVKM. With V trimmed by 3 bases and J by 4 bases, 6 bases remained unmatched. The CDR3 is made up of 15 amino acids. Here the CDR3 DNA reads TGTGCCAGCAGTTTGCCGGGGACAGTGGGAAACACCATATATTTT. Its translation: CASSLPGTVGNTIYF.

The chain combines TRBV6-5 with TRBJ1-1, with 8 bases fitting TRBD1. This CDR3 contains 13 residues. Looked up from germline, CDR1 is MNHEY and CDR2 is SVGAGI. The V and J ends lost 5 bases and 5 bases, in that order; junction bases with no gene match: 4. In DNA form, the CDR3 reads TGTGCCAGCAGTCCCCGACAGGGGACTGAAGCTTTCTTT. Its protein product is CASSPRQGTEAFF.

The chain recombines TRBV27 with TRBJ2-1; the D gene is possibly TRBD1 (5 bases). The germline CDR1 and CDR2 sequences are MNHEY and SMNVEV (reference sequence). Trimming removed 8 bases from V and 6 bases from J, with 5 bases in between. The CDR3 length is 10 residues. Here the CDR3 reads CASGANEQFF. CDR3 coding DNA: TGTGCCAGCGGGGCCAATGAGCAGTTCTTC.